Listed below are T cell receptor beta chains from one sample, sequenced in a study of blood T cell repertoires in COVID-19. Measured with immunoSEQ multiplex PCR; TCRdb has only the in-frame clones, and not every one. Of roughly 82,000 clones listed, roughly 82% are singletons. The sequenced material came from peripheral blood. These receptors were collected from a man between 60 and 75 years old with acute or convalescent COVID-19. The CDR3 runs from the conserved cysteine through the conserved F or W. Each record gives: D gene, J gene, V gene, clone size, CDR3 protein, CDR3 DNA. A D gene is named only where the DNA matches it firmly. A clone size is listed for some rows: how often the clone was seen (once, few, many), or a class if it is expanded.

TRBD1	TRBJ1-2	TRBV2	.	CASSAGTGYGYTF	TGTGCCAGCAGTGCCGGGACAGGGTATGGCTACACCTTC
TRBD1	TRBJ1-6	TRBV14	.	CASSQDPGQGRGPLHF	TGTGCCAGCAGCCAAGATCCGGGACAGGGCCGAGGACCCCTCCACTTT
TRBD2	TRBJ2-5	TRBV6-2/TRBV6-3	.	CASSLPGLAPPRTQYF	TGTGCCAGCAGCTTACCGGGACTAGCGCCTCCACGAACCCAGTACTTC
TRBD2	TRBJ2-7	TRBV9	.	CASSVGTSGPYEQYF	TGTGCCAGCAGCGTAGGGACTAGCGGCCCCTACGAGCAGTACTTC
TRBD2	TRBJ2-3	TRBV29-1	.	CSVVLSGGPSTDTQYF	TGCAGCGTTGTTCTTAGCGGGGGCCCGAGCACAGATACGCAGTATTTT
TRBD1	TRBJ1-1	TRBV7-9	.	CASSLGTGTATEAFF	TGTGCCAGCAGCTTAGGGACAGGGACGGCCACTGAAGCTTTCTTT
TRBD1	TRBJ2-5	TRBV19	once	CASKDRGRSSQETQYF	TGTGCCAGTAAAGACAGGGGGCGAAGCTCCCAAGAGACCCAGTACTTC
.	TRBJ1-6	TRBV27	.	CASSPWGVSSYNSPLHF	TGTGCCAGCAGTCCCTGGGGGGTGAGCTCCTATAATTCACCCCTCCACTTT
TRBD1	TRBJ1-2	TRBV11-2	few	CASSSDRGQGYTF	TGTGCCAGCAGCTCCGACAGGGGGCAGGGCTACACCTTC
.	TRBJ1-2	TRBV12-3/TRBV12-4	few	CASSWSGEGYTF	TGTGCCAGCAGTTGGTCAGGGGAGGGCTACACCTTC
.	TRBJ2-5	TRBV19	.	CASRPPISPHEETQYF	TGTGCCAGTAGGCCACCGATTAGCCCGCACGAAGAGACCCAGTACTTC
.	TRBJ1-5	TRBV14	.	CASSAGGNQPQHF	TGTGCCAGCAGTGCAGGAGGGAATCAGCCCCAGCATTTT
.	TRBJ2-1	TRBV19	.	CASSRSSGRSYNEQFF	TGTGCCAGTAGTCGATCCAGCGGTCGTTCCTACAATGAGCAGTTCTTC
.	TRBJ1-1	TRBV3-1/TRBV3-2	.	CASSQGRQENTEAFF	TGTGCCAGCAGCCAAGGTCGGCAGGAGAACACTGAAGCTTTCTTT
TRBD2	TRBJ2-2	TRBV27	few	CASNPAGGDTGELFF	TGTGCCAGCAACCCAGCGGGGGGAGACACCGGGGAGCTGTTTTTT
TRBD1	TRBJ2-1	TRBV20-1	.	CSASAPSTGGGPGFF	TGCAGTGCTAGTGCTCCCTCGACAGGGGGCGGCCCCGGGTTCTTC
TRBD2	TRBJ2-7	TRBV19	.	CASSRLSSGAEQYF	TGTGCCAGTAGTAGGTTATCTAGCGGGGCCGAGCAGTACTTC
TRBD2	TRBJ2-1	TRBV6-1	.	CASSEARTSGGNEQFF	TGTGCCAGCAGTGAAGCCCGGACTAGCGGGGGCAATGAGCAGTTCTTC
TRBD1	TRBJ1-2	TRBV5-4	.	CASSPTGRDRGNYGYTF	TGTGCCAGCAGTCCAACCGGCCGGGACAGGGGAAACTATGGCTACACCTTC
TRBD1	TRBJ2-1	TRBV25-1	.	CASSEWGTGTWNEQFF	TGTGCCAGCAGTGAATGGGGGACAGGGACCTGGAATGAGCAGTTCTTC
.	TRBJ2-2	TRBV7-2	.	CASSPRDSNTGELFF	TGTGCCAGCAGCCCGCGGGACTCCAACACCGGGGAGCTGTTTTTT
.	TRBJ1-1	TRBV13	.	CASSLVAEAFF	TGTGCCAGCAGCTTAGTGGCAGAAGCTTTCTTT
TRBD2	TRBJ2-7	TRBV7-2	few	CASSSGPSGGSYEQYF	TGTGCCAGCAGCTCCGGCCCTAGCGGGGGGTCCTACGAGCAGTACTTC
.	TRBJ2-5	TRBV6-2/TRBV6-3	.	CASTPVGRETQYF	TGTGCCAGCACCCCTGTGGGGAGAGAGACCCAGTACTTC
.	TRBJ2-7	TRBV11-2	.	CASSPILGGVSYEQYF	TGTGCCAGCAGCCCCATACTTGGCGGGGTGTCCTACGAGCAGTACTTC
.	TRBJ1-4	TRBV18	.	CASSPPGQDNEKLFF	TGTGCCAGCTCACCTCCGGGACAAGACAATGAAAAACTGTTTTTT
TRBD2	TRBJ2-7	TRBV3-1/TRBV3-2	.	CASSSQRDSYEQYF	TGTGCCAGCAGCTCCCAGCGGGACTCCTACGAGCAGTACTTC